The subject of this entry is one TCR beta chain. The CDR3 sequence is 19 residues long. V trimming: 4 bases; J trimming: 3 bases; junction bases outside the gene matches: 14. Germline lookup yields CDR1 SGDLS and CDR2 YYNGEE. This specimen belongs to a study of T cells in tuberculosis. Cells were sorted from thawed PBMC rested overnight and stained with GMM-loaded CD1B tetramer, viability dye and anti-CD3. CD1B tetramers were loaded with Rhodococcus equi-derived C32 glucose monomycolate. Tetramer-sorted PBMC had been CD14 monocyte-depleted before freezing. About 100,000 tetramer-negative cells were sorted from each donor. Overall study findings and caveats: T cells binding CD1B-GMM tetramer weakly possibly escaped the sort.

Sequencing of TCR-alpha and TCR-beta chains was unpaired. TCRdb keeps only in-frame clones here, not all; method: immunoSEQ multiplex PCR. The repertoire holds 55,000 to 65,000 clones, with 81% as singletons. The sequenced material came from CD1b-GMM tetramer-negative cells sorted from PBMCs. The sequence was collected from an adult woman with latent tuberculosis. This chain joins TRBV9 and TRBJ2-2, with TRBD2 matching 11 bases. This CDR3 is CASSPTPGLAVGYTGELFF. CDR3 bases: TGTGCCAGCAGCCCCACTCCGGGACTAGCGGTCGGATACACCGGGGAGCTGTTTTTT.